This TCR beta chain was observed in a study of shared clonotypes between healthy human individuals. Study background: CD8 memory received one plate per donor, CD8 naive two, CD4 memory three and CD4 naive three.

Repertoires were generated with immunoSEQ multiplex PCR, while TCRdb's copy carries only in-frame clones and drops some. The repertoire holds around 1.9 million clones, 80% to 95% seen once, with over 1.5% in the top ten. The naive CD8 population came from CD45RO-negative cells selected for CCR7, without terminally differentiated effector memory CD45RA+ cells. The germline CDR1 and CDR2 sequences are SGHDT and YYEEEE. The CDR3 length is 16 residues. J gave up 6 bases and V 3 bases, and 10 bases lay outside the gene matches. The source material was naive CD8+ T cells from PBMCs. The sequence was obtained from a man younger than 30 in good health. Some clones in this sample may be carry-over from other donors' samples. The chain uses TRBV5-6 and TRBJ2-1, with 9 bases matching TRBD2. The CDR3 DNA is TGTGCCAGCAGCTCCTTCGGGCTAGCGGGATTCAATGAGCAGTTCTTC. Encoded protein: CASSSFGLAGFNEQFF.